The 25 T cell receptor beta chains below were found in one sample sequenced in a study of Graves' ophthalmopathy and Graves' hyperthyroidism. Researchers took RNA transcripts and amplified TCR beta CDR3 regions from them. HTBI-primed RT-PCR formed the first round, and a multiplex PCR formed the second. TCRdb passed the multiplex PCR reads through MiXCR, listing each CDR3 protein once. In the table there are approximately 1.2 million distinct CDR3 sequences, about two fifths of which are singletons. Material for sequencing was peripheral blood or thyroid tissue (not recorded which). Receptors were obtained from an adult man with Graves' hyperthyroidism.

This clonotype was seen ten or more times. V and J are TRBV6-5 and TRBJ2-7; perhaps TRBD2 as D (5 bases). CDR3 length: 13 amino acids. Germline V lookup: CDR1 MNHEY, CDR2 SVGAGI. With 5 bases removed from V and 4 bases from J, the gap between germline ends came to 12 bases. The chain's CDR3 is CASSTETGYEQYF. DNA for the CDR3: TGTGCCAGCAGTACGGAGACGGGGTACGAGCAGTACTTC.

The chain uses TRBV7-4 and TRBJ1-4; D is uncertain. CDR1 is SGHVT and CDR2 is SQSDAQ in the germline V gene. The ends were cut back, 1 base at V and 13 bases at J, with 13 bases in the middle. There are 13 residues in the CDR3. CDR3 loop: CASSLGTGSLLFF. CDR3 in DNA: TGTGCCAGCAGCTTAGGGACGGGCAGCCTACTGTTTTTT.

This clonotype was seen ten or more times. V is TRBV2 and J is TRBJ2-6; D might be TRBD1 or TRBD2, each matching 6 bases. Trimming pared 11 bases from V and 2 bases from J, leaving 13 bases between. The length of the CDR3 is 14 residues. CDR1 is SNHLY and CDR2 is FYNNEI in the germline V gene. The CDR3 nucleotides read TGTGCCCACAGGGCGGGGCCTGGGGCCAACGTCCTGACTTTC. This codes for CAHRAGPGANVLTF. The complete variable domain, with remaining parts taken from reference TRBV2 and TRBJ2-6, reads EPEVTQTPSHQVTQMGQEVILRCVPISNHLYFYWYRQILGQKVEFLVSFYNNEISEKSEIFDDQFSVERPDGSNFTLKIRSTKLEDSAMYFCAHRAGPGANVLTFGAGSRLTVL.

As concerns this clonotype: The junction differs from germline at one of its ends, possibly a read error. V gene TRBV4-3 combines with J gene TRBJ1-3; D gene unclear. This CDR3 contains 15 residues. Germline CDR1 reads LGHNA; CDR2 reads YSLEER. CDR3 amino acids: CASSQENLSGNAIYF. CDR3 in DNA: TGCGCCAGCAGCCAAGAAAACCTCTCTGGAAACGCCATATATTTT.

This clonotype was counted ten times or more. The germline gene is not matched at one end of the junction; a read error may be the cause. V usage is TRBV9 and J usage is TRBJ2-5, with 7 bases identical to TRBD2. In germline, CDR1 is SGDLS, CDR2 YYNGEE. The CDR3 has 13 residues. CDR3 in DNA: TGCGCCAGCAGCCCGGGGGGACAAGAGACCCAGTACTTC. Its protein product is CASSPGGQETQYF.

In its sample, this clonotype was seen many times. The chain employs TRBV15 and TRBJ2-7; 7 bases line up with TRBD1. This CDR3 spans 13 amino acids. Germline values: CDR1 LNHNV, CDR2 YYDKDF (reference sequence). V lost 5 bases and J lost 2; bases outside the gene matches: 3. CDR3 residues: CATSLDRAYEQYF. Written as DNA, the CDR3 is TGTGCCACCAGCCTCGACAGGGCCTACGAGCAGTACTTC.

The rearrangement joins TRBV5-5 to TRBJ1-4; possibly TRBD1 for D (6 bases). V was clipped by 7 bases and J by 5 bases, with 12 bases between them. Germline values: CDR1 SGHKS, CDR2 YYEKEE (reference sequence). The CDR3 loop spans 13 amino acids. The CDR3 nucleotides read TGTGCCAGCGCGGAGGGGGGGAATGAAAAACTGTTTTTT. Translating gives CASAEGGNEKLFF.

At least ten counts were recorded for this clonotype. This chain joins TRBV5-6 and TRBJ1-2, with a weak D call TRBD1 (5 bases). CDR3 length equals 16 residues. CDR1 is SGHDT and CDR2 is YYEEEE in the germline V gene. V shed 4 bases and J shed 8 bases, with 24 bases lying between them. In DNA form, the CDR3 reads TGTGCCAGCAGCCTGCGAAACTTACTCACAGGTCACGGCTACACCTTC. Translation gives CASSLRNLLTGHGYTF.

The gene calls are TRBV7-2 and TRBJ1-5; 7 nucleotides agree with TRBD1. Germline loops: CDR1 SGHTA, CDR2 FQGNSA. There are 15 residues in the CDR3. With 2 bases clipped from V and 12 bases from J, the junction kept 13 bases outside the gene matches. The CDR3 coding sequence is TGTGCCAGCAGCTTATTGTTCGGAGAAGGACAGGACCAGCATTTT. Protein: CASSLLFGEGQDQHF.

A few counts support this clonotype. The J gene is TRBJ1-1, the V gene TRBV3-1; perhaps TRBD1 as D (5 bases). With 6 bases removed from V and 10 bases from J, the gap between germline ends came to 18 bases. The length of the CDR3 is 13 residues. The V gene's germline CDR1 is LGHDT and CDR2 YNNKEL (reference sequence). In nucleotides, the CDR3 is TGTGCCAGCAGTAGTCGGGACGGACTAGTAGCTTTCTTT. Its protein is CASSSRDGLVAFF.

The genes are TRBV15 and TRBJ1-1, with D unresolved. V was cut by 11 bases and J by 1 base, with 11 bases left in between. CDR1 and CDR2 from the germline V gene are LNHNV and YYDKDF (reference sequence). This CDR3 is built from 12 residues. The chain's CDR3 is CAPGPWNTEAFF. The CDR3 bases are TGTGCCCCCGGGCCTTGGAACACTGAAGCTTTCTTT. Full variable domain (rest looked up from reference TRBV15 and TRBJ1-1): DAMVIQNPRYQVTQFGKPVTLSCSQTLNHNVMYWYQQKSSQAPKLLFHYYDKDFNNEADTPDNFQSRRPNTSFCFLDIRSPGLGDTAMYLCAPGPWNTEAFFGQGTRLTVV.

V gene TRBV15 combines with J gene TRBJ1-3; 8 bases map to TRBD1. This CDR3 comprises 17 residues. The J segment lost 0 bases and the V segment lost 3 bases, leaving 7 bases of the junction unmatched. Germline assignment: CDR1 LNHNV and CDR2 YYDKDF (reference sequence). For the CDR3, the DNA is TGTGCCACCAGCAGCACGGACAGGGCAAGCTCTGGAAACACCATATATTTT. This gives the protein CATSSTDRASSGNTIYF.

This clonotype was found many times. V and J are TRBV7-9 and TRBJ1-3; D gene ambiguous. The CDR3 has 14 amino acids. The V end lost 0 bases, the J end lost 4 bases, and 7 bases lay between the germline ends. The germline V gene has CDR1 SEHNR and CDR2 FQNEAQ (reference sequence). The CDR3 region has the DNA TGTGCCAGCAGCTTAGCGTCACAGGGAAACACCATATATTTT. Its protein product is CASSLASQGNTIYF.

This clonotype occurred many times. The chain is built from TRBV4-3 and TRBJ2-7; 7 bases are a match to TRBD1. The CDR3 covers 16 residues. The V and J ends lost 2 bases and 0 bases, in that order; junction bases with no gene match: 7. Germline loops: CDR1 LGHNA, CDR2 YSLEER. CDR3 residues: CASSQTQGLSSYEQYF. CDR3 coding DNA: TGCGCCAGCAGCCAAACACAGGGGCTAAGCTCCTACGAGCAGTACTTC.

CDR3 sequence reads: CSAKSGLAGGWLETQYF. For the CDR3, the DNA is TGCAGTGCTAAAAGTGGGCTAGCGGGAGGGTGGTTAGAGACCCAGTACTTC. The chain employs TRBV20-1 and TRBJ2-5; 12 nucleotides match TRBD2. The CDR3 has 17 residues. Trimming cost V 4 bases and J 4 bases; bases outside gene matches: 13. Germline V gene sequence: CDR1 DFQATT, CDR2 SNEGSKA (reference sequence).

This clonotype was counted many times. The V call is TRBV29-1, the J call TRBJ1-5; 8 nucleotides line up with TRBD1. The CDR3 spans 13 residues. V shed 7 bases and J 6 bases; nucleotides not matched to a gene: 8. Looked up from germline, CDR1 is SQVTM and CDR2 is ANQGSEA. The chain's CDR3 is CSAGDRGGQPQHF. DNA of the CDR3: TGCAGCGCAGGTGACAGGGGTGGTCAGCCCCAGCATTTT.

This clonotype has at least ten counts. The rearrangement uses TRBV19 and TRBJ1-2, with D unclear. The V end was cut by 7 bases, the J end by 2 bases, with 14 bases between. There are 14 residues in the CDR3. The germline V gene encodes CDR1 LNHDA and CDR2 SQIVND (reference sequence). CDR3 coding DNA: TGTGCCAGTACCTCACGGACGCGCAACTATGGCTACACCTTC. It codes for CASTSRTRNYGYTF.

This clonotype was observed many times. CDR3 nucleotides: TGCAGTGCTAGAGAACAGGGGCTGATCTACGAGCAGTACTTC. Encoded protein: CSAREQGLIYEQYF. The chain links TRBV20-1 to TRBJ2-7, with TRBD1 matching over 7 bases. CDR3 size: 14 residues. The germline CDR1 and CDR2 sequences are DFQATT and SNEGSKA (reference sequence). The V and J ends lost 0 bases and 3 bases, in that order; junction bases with no gene match: 5.

This clonotype appeared a few times. DNA of the CDR3: TGTGCCACCAGCAGAGGTGCAGGCCCCGCGGTAGCTCGGGGCTACACCTTC. It translates to CATSRGAGPAVARGYTF. The genes are TRBV15 and TRBJ1-2; D remains ambiguous. Germline V gene lookup returns CDR1 LNHNV and CDR2 YYDKDF (reference sequence). The CDR3 extends over 17 amino acids. V lost 1 base and J 8 bases, leaving 23 bases between the germline ends.

This clonotype is a singleton in its sample. The V call is TRBV10-1, the J call TRBJ2-7, with TRBD1 matching over 7 bases. This CDR3 has 17 amino acids. Looked up from germline, CDR1 is WNHNN and CDR2 is SYGVQD (reference sequence). Trimming at V came to 3 bases and at J to 4 bases, leaving 15 bases not matched to a gene. For the CDR3, the DNA is TGCGCCAGCAGTGATGATACACCCAGGGGGACAGAGTACGAGCAGTACTTC. Its translation: CASSDDTPRGTEYEQYF.

This clonotype has at least ten counts. The chain joins TRBV11-2 to TRBJ1-4; TRBD1 aligns across 8 bases. V shed 3 bases, J shed 3 bases, and the junction held 6 bases outside the gene matches. CDR3 length: 16 residues. Looked up from germline, CDR1 is SGHAT and CDR2 is FQNNGV. Written as DNA, the CDR3 is TGTGCCAGCAGCTTCTGGCCGGGACAGGCTAATGAAAAACTGTTTTTT. Protein product: CASSFWPGQANEKLFF.

With respect to this clonotype: A read error may explain this, as a much larger clone is one base away. The chain employs TRBV7-9 and TRBJ1-1; D is perhaps TRBD1 (6 bases). Germline CDR1 is SEHNR and CDR2 is FQNEAQ (reference sequence). This CDR3 is 11 amino acids long. Between the trimmed V and J ends, which lost 5 bases and 11 bases, there was a span of 12 bases. CDR3 nucleotide sequence: TGTGCCAGCAGCCGGGGACATGAGGCTTTCTTT. This translates into CASSRGHEAFF.

The DNA of the CDR3 is TGCAGTGCTCAGGCGCCTAACACCGGGGAGCTGTTTTTT. Protein: CSAQAPNTGELFF. The gene calls are TRBV20-1 and TRBJ2-2; D gene unclear. The germline V gene encodes CDR1 DFQATT and CDR2 SNEGSKA (reference sequence). The CDR3 extends over 13 amino acids. V shed 5 bases and J shed 2 bases, with 9 bases lying between them.

In this sample, this clonotype turned up many times. This sequence joins TRBV9 and TRBJ2-7, with TRBD2 matching 11 bases. The trim removed 4 bases at V and 6 bases at J, leaving 9 bases unmatched. The CDR3 sequence is 15 residues long. From germline, CDR1 is SGDLS and CDR2 YYNGEE. Here the CDR3 DNA reads TGTGCCAGCAGCCCCGGGTCTAGCGGGAGGCCCGAGCAGTACTTC. Residues: CASSPGSSGRPEQYF.

There are many counts of this clonotype. This chain links TRBV2 with TRBJ1-1, with a tentative D call TRBD1 (5 bases). Between the trimmed V and J ends, which lost 3 bases and 10 bases, there was a span of 15 bases. Germline V gives CDR1 SNHLY, CDR2 FYNNEI. This CDR3 is built from 13 residues. The CDR3 DNA is TGTGCCAGCAGTGATAAAGGAGGGGTTGTAGCTTTCTTT. It codes for CASSDKGGVVAFF.